The present T cell receptor (beta chain) was sequenced within a study of blood T cell repertoires in COVID-19. Study summary: Samples representing acute and convalescent COVID-19 were sourced from the United States, Italy and Spain.

Assay: immunoSEQ multiplex PCR; the TCRdb copy retains only in-frame clones and omits some. The sample carries roughly 330,000 clones, approximately 88% recorded once. The material sequenced was peripheral blood. The receptor was derived from a woman in her forties or fifties with active or convalescent COVID-19.

The CDR3: CASRGAVDTEAFF. For the CDR3, the DNA is TGCGCCAGCAGAGGGGCGGTGGACACTGAAGCTTTCTTT. The rearrangement joins TRBV5-1 to TRBJ1-1; perhaps TRBD1 as D (5 bases). Trimming removed 5 bases at V and 3 bases at J, with 11 bases between. This CDR3 is built from 13 residues. Germline V lookup: CDR1 SGHRS, CDR2 YFSETQ.